The 3 T cell receptor beta chains in this list originate from one sample, sequenced in a study of OX40 agonist ivuxolimab in advanced cancers. TCRdb keeps only in-frame clones here, not all; method: immunoSEQ multiplex PCR. The sample shows approximately 94,000 clones, around 80% of them seen only once. This specimen consisted of CD4+ or CD8+ T cells sorted from blood, obtained in a trial of the OX40 agonist ivuxolimab. The receptor source for this set is an adult with an advanced solid tumor such as melanoma, head and neck, liver or kidney cancer.

The V call is TRBV6-5, the J call TRBJ1-2, with 9 positions matching TRBD1. This CDR3 comprises 14 residues. The V gene's germline CDR1 is MNHEY and CDR2 SVGAGI. V lost 4 bases and J lost 4; bases outside the gene matches: 4. The CDR3 DNA follows: TGTGCCAGCAGTTGGACAGGGGTCACCTATGGCTACACCTTC. Translation gives CASSWTGVTYGYTF.

The chain carries TRBV13 and TRBJ1-4, with TRBD1 matching over 8 bases. Trimming removed 5 bases from V and 7 bases from J; junction bases left unmatched: 12. The CDR3 is 16 amino acids. Germline V gene data show CDR1 as PRHDT and CDR2 as FYEKMQ (reference sequence). The CDR3 reads CASSQGGGTGREKLFF. The CDR3 bases are TGTGCCAGCAGCCAGGGGGGTGGGACAGGTCGTGAAAAACTGTTTTTT.

The V and J genes are TRBV9 and TRBJ2-2; D not certain. V gave up 5 bases and J gave up 1 base, with 24 bases separating them. The length of the CDR3 is 19 residues. Germline values: CDR1 SGDLS, CDR2 YYNGEE. The CDR3 loop reads CASSDGSGSIRMNTGELFF. CDR3 DNA: TGTGCCAGCAGTGACGGATCGGGTTCCATTCGGATGAACACCGGGGAGCTGTTTTTT.